This entry concerns a single T cell receptor (beta chain). Antigen: not known. This sample is drawn from a study of radiation and T cells in renal cell carcinoma. Study-wide results and limits: Without pretreatment biopsies, baseline tumor clonotype presence was undetermined.

V was cut by 7 bases and J by 0 bases, with 16 bases left in between. Germline V gene lookup returns CDR1 MNHNS and CDR2 SASEGT. The CDR3 is 16 residues long. The time point here: baseline pretreatment blood. The treatment here: 15 Gy SBRT to primary tumor, nephrectomy 4 weeks later. Repertoires were generated with immunoSEQ multiplex PCR, while TCRdb's copy carries only in-frame clones and drops some. Of 150,000 or so clones in the sample, 88% are singletons; the top ten hold around 4.4%. The TCR originated in a woman in her seventies with renal cell carcinoma. This specimen was blood, taken from a patient whose treatment included radiotherapy and nephrectomy. The rearrangement joins TRBV6-1 to TRBJ1-3; TRBD1 might be the D (6 bases). The CDR3 here is CASNDRGARSGNTIYF. The CDR3 bases are TGTGCCAGCAATGATCGGGGGGCCCGCTCTGGAAACACCATATATTTT.